This is a list of T cell receptor beta chains from one sample in a study of T-cell reconstitution after alpha-beta-depleted transplantation in children. Using its own MiXCR run on the PCR reads, TCRdb lists one record per CDR3 protein. The data contain about 31,000 distinct CDR3 sequences, around 6% of them seen just once; the ten biggest clones take up over 25%. This specimen consisted of peripheral blood, obtained 60 days after TCRalphabeta/CD19-depleted stem cell transplant. Receptors originate from a child less than two years old who had a stem cell transplant for acute myeloid leukemia, so the T cells may come from the graft donor. Both conserved end residues are part of each CDR3. D genes are given only for firm matches. Clone size is shown for a subset of rows, as once, few, many or a class of expanded clone.

d_call: TRBD2; v_call: TRBV28; clone_size: -; cdr3_aa: CASGSGRADNEQFF
d_call: -; v_call: TRBV5-1; clone_size: -; cdr3_aa: CASSMKEDFFFFYEQYF
d_call: TRBD1; v_call: TRBV7-9; clone_size: many; cdr3_aa: CASSARTGAIYEQYF
d_call: TRBD2; v_call: TRBV20-1; clone_size: many; cdr3_aa: CSAGAPTSGSTDTQYF
d_call: TRBD1; v_call: TRBV2; clone_size: many; cdr3_aa: CASTDGTGYEQYF
d_call: -; v_call: TRBV2; clone_size: many; cdr3_aa: CASRVMNTEAFF
d_call: -; v_call: TRBV15; clone_size: many; cdr3_aa: CATREGGRGETQYF
d_call: TRBD1; v_call: TRBV9; clone_size: few; cdr3_aa: CASSVGSNRGQTTNEKLFF
d_call: -; v_call: TRBV13; clone_size: -; cdr3_aa: CASCLASFKGWQYTDTQYF
d_call: TRBD2; v_call: TRBV4-3; clone_size: many; cdr3_aa: CASSQDPKRGYNEQFF
d_call: -; v_call: TRBV7-9; clone_size: -; cdr3_aa: CASSLAFRGNNEKLFF
d_call: TRBD1; v_call: TRBV2; clone_size: many; cdr3_aa: CASPGQRNSPLHF
d_call: -; v_call: TRBV21-1; clone_size: many; cdr3_aa: CASPRGEKLFF
d_call: -; v_call: TRBV7-2; clone_size: many; cdr3_aa: CASTRRANEQFF
d_call: -; v_call: TRBV19; clone_size: many; cdr3_aa: CASSGGFQPQHF
d_call: -; v_call: TRBV6-5; clone_size: many; cdr3_aa: CASSYGWRPATNEKLFF
d_call: -; v_call: TRBV7-8; clone_size: many; cdr3_aa: CASSLEGRPGEQYF
d_call: -; v_call: TRBV12-3/TRBV12-4; clone_size: many; cdr3_aa: CASSLAWRAEAFF
d_call: -; v_call: TRBV20-1; clone_size: many; cdr3_aa: CSAAAGLNPPDTQYF
d_call: -; v_call: TRBV5-1; clone_size: many; cdr3_aa: CASSLYSGTLYEQYF
d_call: -; v_call: TRBV20-1; clone_size: many; cdr3_aa: CSALRTARGNQPQHF
d_call: TRBD2; v_call: TRBV28; clone_size: many; cdr3_aa: CASSLRWATSDEQFF
d_call: TRBD2; v_call: TRBV3-1; clone_size: many; cdr3_aa: CASSQEGGSREQFF
d_call: TRBD2; v_call: TRBV20-1; clone_size: many; cdr3_aa: CSARGTSGSRVTQYF
d_call: -; v_call: TRBV4-1; clone_size: many; cdr3_aa: CASSHGTGELFF
d_call: -; v_call: TRBV7-8; clone_size: many; cdr3_aa: CASSAMSPGYSYEQYF
d_call: -; v_call: TRBV25-1; clone_size: many; cdr3_aa: CASSEEGRGDTQYF
d_call: TRBD1; v_call: TRBV4-1; clone_size: many; cdr3_aa: CASSPGQGLVNLNTEAFF
d_call: -; v_call: TRBV6-2/TRBV6-3; clone_size: -; cdr3_aa: CASRAGESYNEQFF
d_call: TRBD1; v_call: TRBV15; clone_size: many; cdr3_aa: CATSRGQGTDTQYF
d_call: -; v_call: TRBV14; clone_size: -; cdr3_aa: CASSQFSSRAYEQYF
d_call: -; v_call: TRBV4-3; clone_size: -; cdr3_aa: CASSQDLWAGVNEKLFF
d_call: -; v_call: TRBV25-1; clone_size: many; cdr3_aa: CASSTGFISSETQYF
d_call: TRBD2; v_call: TRBV4-3; clone_size: few; cdr3_aa: CASSQDSGSYNEQFF
d_call: -; v_call: TRBV12-3/TRBV12-4; clone_size: many; cdr3_aa: CAILGVLAGANEQFF
d_call: -; v_call: TRBV27; clone_size: -; cdr3_aa: CASSFRTEDTQYF
d_call: -; v_call: TRBV20-1; clone_size: many; cdr3_aa: CSARDQAGPHYNEQFF
d_call: TRBD2; v_call: TRBV5-1; clone_size: -; cdr3_aa: CASSLTLAGDGNEQFF
d_call: -; v_call: TRBV28; clone_size: many; cdr3_aa: CAGTQGGGNQPQHF
d_call: TRBD1; v_call: TRBV28; clone_size: many; cdr3_aa: CATAGQGPYEQYF
d_call: -; v_call: TRBV6-2/TRBV6-3; clone_size: many; cdr3_aa: CASSYSLNREQYF
d_call: -; v_call: TRBV7-2; clone_size: many; cdr3_aa: CASSLVSRISSYEQYF
d_call: -; v_call: TRBV6-2/TRBV6-3; clone_size: many; cdr3_aa: CASSYLSMRDEQFF
d_call: -; v_call: TRBV20-1; clone_size: many; cdr3_aa: CSARQLSYEQFF
d_call: TRBD1; v_call: TRBV7-2; clone_size: -; cdr3_aa: CASSLTTRTGGNEQFF
d_call: -; v_call: TRBV5-4; clone_size: -; cdr3_aa: CASSLDTSYEQYF